Listed below are T cell receptor beta chains from one sample, sequenced in a study of cytomegalovirus exposure and HLA in healthy donors. Sequenced by immunoSEQ multiplex PCR; TCRdb stores in-frame clones only, minus some. The top ten clones hold about 8% of a sample with over 60,000 clones, roughly 75% of them seen once. Specimen: PBMCs. Receptor source: a woman between 25 and 40 years old in good health and CMV-seropositive. CDR3s include the opening cysteine and the closing phenylalanine or tryptophan. Each record gives: J gene, clone size, D gene, V gene, CDR3 DNA, CDR3 protein. A D gene is named only where the DNA matches it firmly. Size values are once, few and many counts, or a class for expanded clones, and some rows have none.

>TRBJ1-4|-|-|TRBV7-3
TGTGCCAGCAGCCCCACAGGTGCAACTAATGAAAAACTGTTTTTT
CASSPTGATNEKLFF
>TRBJ1-3|-|TRBD1|TRBV7-6
TGTGCCAGCAGCTTTTCAACCGGGACAGCATCTGGAAACACCATATATTTT
CASSFSTGTASGNTIYF
>TRBJ2-7|few|-|TRBV19
TGTGCCAGTAGTATAGCGGACAGCTACGAGCAGTACTTC
CASSIADSYEQYF
>TRBJ2-7|-|TRBD2|TRBV7-2
TGTGCCAGCAGCCACTCTAGCGGTTTAGACGAGCAGTACTTC
CASSHSSGLDEQYF
>TRBJ2-1|-|-|TRBV29-1
TGCAGCGTTGAACCTAGCATTAGAAATGAGCAGTTCTTC
CSVEPSIRNEQFF
>TRBJ2-7|-|TRBD1|TRBV10-3
TGTGCCATCAGTGTCGGGACAGCCCAAGAGCAGTACTTC
CAISVGTAQEQYF
>TRBJ2-6|-|-|TRBV28
TGTGCCAGCAGTTCACAGGGAAGCTCTGGGGCCAACGTCCTGACTTTC
CASSSQGSSGANVLTF
>TRBJ2-1|-|-|TRBV11-2
TGTGCCAGCAGCTACGGGCGGGAATGGGGCAATGAGCAGTTCTTC
CASSYGREWGNEQFF
>TRBJ1-1|-|TRBD1|TRBV28
TGTGCCAGCATATCGGGACAGACTGAAGCTTTCTTT
CASISGQTEAFF
>TRBJ2-3|-|TRBD1|TRBV28
TGTGCCAGCACCGAAACAGGACAGGGTCTTGATACGCAGTATTTT
CASTETGQGLDTQYF
>TRBJ2-7|-|-|TRBV28
TGTGCCAGCAGTTTGACCGGGAGCTCCTACGAGCAGTACTTC
CASSLTGSSYEQYF
>TRBJ2-2|-|-|TRBV7-8
TGTGCCAGCACCCTTGGCGGGTCCGGGGAGCTGTTTTTT
CASTLGGSGELFF
>TRBJ1-6|-|-|TRBV4-2
TGTGCCAGCAGCCAAACAGACGGTGATAATTCACCCCTCCACTTT
CASSQTDGDNSPLHF
>TRBJ1-6|once|TRBD1|TRBV19
TGTGCCAGTAACACAGGGGTCAATAATTCACCCCTCCACTTT
CASNTGVNNSPLHF
>TRBJ1-2|once|-|TRBV28
TGTGCCAGCAGTTCCCTGGGACTCAGTGGCTACACCTTC
CASSSLGLSGYTF
>TRBJ2-1|few|TRBD2|TRBV29-1
TGCAGCGTTGAGACTAGCGGGAGTGAGCAGTTCTTC
CSVETSGSEQFF
>TRBJ1-4|few|-|TRBV4-1
TGCGCCAGCAGCCCCCCCGCGCGGGACGGGTCCGAAAAACTGTTTTTT
CASSPPARDGSEKLFF
>TRBJ1-2|-|-|TRBV25-1
TGTGCCAGCACGGGACAATTTTTC
CASTGQFF
>TRBJ1-5|-|-|TRBV7-9
TGTGCCAGCAGCTTAGCCGGTTCCGACAGAAGCAATCAGCCCCAGCATTTT
CASSLAGSDRSNQPQHF
>TRBJ1-1|-|-|TRBV30
TGTGCCTGGAGTTCTGACACTGAAGCTTTCTTT
CAWSSDTEAFF
>TRBJ2-3|-|-|TRBV28
TGTGCCAGCAGCACACGGCGGGGCACAGATACGCAGTATTTT
CASSTRRGTDTQYF
>TRBJ1-4|-|-|TRBV5-5
TGTGCCAGCAGCGCCCTTGGGGGGGCTCAGGAAAAACTGTTTTTT
CASSALGGAQEKLFF
>TRBJ1-2|-|-|TRBV29-1
TGCAGCGTTGCCGACAGCCGATATGGCTACACCTTC
CSVADSRYGYTF
>TRBJ2-7|-|TRBD2|TRBV14
TGTGCCAGCAGCCAGTTCCCGGGACTAGGGGCAAGGTTGGGGGACTACGAGCAGTACTTC
CASSQFPGLGARLGDYEQYF
>TRBJ2-7|once|-|TRBV9
TGTGCCAGCAGCAGACGACAGGATAGTTCCTACGAGCAGTACTTC
CASSRRQDSSYEQYF